One sample yielded the 7 T cell receptor beta chains listed below, sequenced in a study of identifying expanded T cells in peripheral blood. Produced via immunoSEQ multiplex PCR; TCRdb's table is partial and in-frame only. Among about 82,000 clones listed, 85% to 90% were seen once. Material for sequencing was blood. These receptors came from a person aged 18 to 69 in good health.

The V call is TRBV4-2, the J call TRBJ1-1; D call uncertain. V lost 1 base, J lost 0 bases, and 6 bases lay in between. CDR1 and CDR2 (germline): LGHNA, YNFKEQ. CDR3 length: 14 residues. The CDR3 sequence: CASSQASMNTEAFF. CDR3 bases: TGTGCCAGCAGCCAAGCATCCATGAACACTGAAGCTTTCTTT.

This chain joins TRBV30 and TRBJ2-7; TRBD1 matches at 10 bases. The CDR3 extends over 14 amino acids. CDR1 and CDR2 from the germline V gene are GTSNPN and SVGIG (reference sequence). Unmatched junction bases numbered 6, after V lost 1 base and J lost 6 bases. DNA for the CDR3: TGTGCCTGGAGTGCCGGGACAGGGGTTACCGAGCAGTACTTC. It is translated as CAWSAGTGVTEQYF.

The chain links TRBV21-1 to TRBJ2-7; the D call in the table, TRBD2, was not verified against the DNA. TRBV21-1 is a recognized pseudogene. The CDR3 is 13 amino acids. CDR3 nucleotide sequence: TGTGCCAGGACCGTGGGGGGGCACGGGGAGCAGTACTTC. Translated: CARTVGGHGEQYF.

This rearrangement joins TRBV27 to TRBJ2-7; the match to TRBD1 covers 10 bases. Unmatched junction bases numbered 2, after V lost 1 base and J lost 5 bases. The germline V gene encodes CDR1 MNHEY and CDR2 SMNVEV (reference sequence). The CDR3 is 14 residues long. The CDR3 nucleotides are TGTGCCAGCAGTTTATGGGACAGGGGCAACGAGCAGTACTTC. Translating gives CASSLWDRGNEQYF.

V is TRBV11-3 and J is TRBJ2-1, with D possibly TRBD2 on 7 matching bases. V was pared by 0 bases and J by 2 bases, with 14 bases between. The CDR3 is 17 amino acids. Germline values: CDR1 SGHNT, CDR2 YENEEA. The CDR3 protein is CASSLDRGAGTYNEQFF. In DNA form, the CDR3 reads TGTGCCAGCAGCTTAGATCGGGGGGCGGGAACCTACAATGAGCAGTTCTTC.

V usage is TRBV30 and J usage is TRBJ2-1, with 13 bases fitting TRBD2. The ends lost 2 bases at V and 6 bases at J; junction bases unmatched: 7. In germline, CDR1 is GTSNPN, CDR2 SVGIG (reference sequence). CDR3 size: 16 residues. Written as DNA, the CDR3 is TGTGCCTGGAGTAGGGGGACTAGCGGGACAGTCAATGAGCAGTTCTTC. Translating it yields CAWSRGTSGTVNEQFF.

The chain employs TRBV6-6 and TRBJ2-3; D is ambiguous. CDR3 length equals 11 residues. Trimming took off 4 bases at V and 2 bases at J, with 1 base between the two ends. Germline V gene lookup returns CDR1 MNHNY and CDR2 SVGAGI (reference sequence). The CDR3 loop is CASSSTDTQYF. DNA of the CDR3: TGTGCCAGCAGTTCCACAGATACGCAGTATTTT.